This T cell receptor (beta chain) was sequenced for a study of PD-1 blockade in classical Hodgkin lymphoma. Broader study findings: By cycle point C4D1, TCR diversity had risen significantly in CD4+ cells (but not CD8+ cells).

All the patients suffered relapse after autologous stem cell transplantation, and brentuximab vedotin exposure differed. Notes on this clone: Its antigen is not known.

Assay: immunoSEQ multiplex PCR; the TCRdb copy retains only in-frame clones and omits some. The profile shows roughly 25,000 clones, around 82% of them singletons. The germline V and J ends were trimmed by 0 bases and 4 bases, with 15 bases remaining between them. This CDR3 contains 16 residues. Germline V CDR1 and CDR2: SNHLY, FYNNEI. Sequencing was performed on peripheral blood mononuclear cells (PBMCs), taken before the second cycle of nivolumab. The clonotype comes from a human donor with classical Hodgkin lymphoma. The chain recombines TRBV2 with TRBJ1-1; tentative D call: TRBD1 (6 bases). The CDR3 spells CASSEARRGMVTEAFF. The CDR3 DNA reads TGTGCCAGCAGTGAAGCGCGGAGGGGGATGGTCACTGAAGCTTTCTTT. The full variable domain, completed using reference TRBV2 and TRBJ1-1, is EPEVTQTPSHQVTQMGQEVILRCVPISNHLYFYWYRQILGQKVEFLVSFYNNEISEKSEIFDDQFSVERPDGSNFTLKIRSTKLEDSAMYFCASSEARRGMVTEAFFGQGTRLTVV.